These 31 T cell receptor beta chains were sequenced from one sample in a study of OX40 agonist ivuxolimab in advanced cancers. The table came from immunoSEQ multiplex PCR; TCRdb's copy has only in-frame clones and leaves some out. The table includes tens of thousands of clones, approximately 85% detected once. Sequencing used CD4+ or CD8+ T cells sorted from blood, obtained in a trial of the OX40 agonist ivuxolimab. These receptors all come from an adult with an advanced solid tumor such as melanoma, head and neck, liver or kidney cancer.

V usage is TRBV19 and J usage is TRBJ2-5, with D possibly being TRBD2 (6 bases). The V end was cut by 6 bases, the J end by 3 bases, with 17 bases between. This CDR3 has 15 amino acids. CDR1 is LNHDA and CDR2 is SQIVND in the germline V gene (reference sequence). This CDR3 reads CASSDGSLAKETQYF. The CDR3 nucleotides read TGTGCCAGTAGCGACGGGAGTCTAGCGAAAGAGACCCAGTACTTC.

About this clone itself: At one end the junction does not follow the germline gene, possibly because of a read error. This chain uses TRBV14 with TRBJ1-2; 7 bases are a match to TRBD1. The CDR3 sequence is 14 residues long. Germline assignment: CDR1 SGHDN and CDR2 FVKESK. CDR3 DNA sequence: TGTGCCAGCAGCTGGCGCCCGGACAGGAATGCCGTCGACTTC. Translating gives CASSWRPDRNAVDF.

V gene TRBV28 combines with J gene TRBJ1-1; D may be TRBD1 (5 bases). The germline V and J ends were trimmed by 5 bases and 3 bases, with 16 bases remaining between them. This CDR3 spans 15 amino acids. Germline CDR1 MDHEN, CDR2 SYDVKM. The CDR3 region is CASSAAGTAHTEAFF. The DNA of the CDR3 is TGTGCCAGCAGTGCCGCGGGGACGGCTCACACTGAAGCTTTCTTT. Using reference TRBV28 and TRBJ1-1 for the parts outside the CDR3, the full variable domain is DVKVTQSSRYLVKRTGEKVFLECVQDMDHENMFWYRQDPGLGLRLIYFSYDVKMKEKGDIPEGYSVSREKKERFSLILESASTNQTSMYLCASSAAGTAHTEAFFGQGTRLTVV.

The chain employs TRBV4-1 and TRBJ2-4; 8 positions match TRBD1. The CDR3 length is 17 residues. Trimming took 0 bases from V and 10 from J; bases not matched to a gene: 14. Germline lookup yields CDR1 MGHRA and CDR2 YSYEKL. The CDR3 coding sequence is TGCGCCAGCAGCCAAGACGGGCATGGTGCAGGGGGCGGGATTCAGTACTTC. Protein sequence: CASSQDGHGAGGGIQYF.

This rearrangement joins TRBV7-2 to TRBJ2-1, with D tentatively TRBD2 (6 bases). CDR3 size: 13 residues. Trimming left V 8 bases short and J 3 bases short, with 11 bases between. Germline CDR1 and CDR2: SGHTA and FQGNSA. CDR3 sequence reads: CASRGSIYNEQFF. The CDR3 DNA sequence: TGTGCCAGCCGGGGGTCCATCTACAATGAGCAGTTCTTC.

The V and J genes are TRBV7-2 and TRBJ1-5; 12 nucleotides align to TRBD1. The CDR3 has 16 amino acids. V shed 5 bases and J 13 bases; nucleotides not matched to a gene: 15. CDR1 is SGHTA and CDR2 is FQGNSA in the germline V gene. CDR3 sequence: CASSNLAGQGAGGQHF. In DNA form, the CDR3 reads TGTGCCAGCAGCAATCTAGCGGGACAGGGGGCGGGAGGTCAGCATTTT.

The CDR3 sequence: CASSNDRASYNEQFF. In nucleotides, the CDR3 is TGTGCCAGTAGTAATGACAGGGCGTCCTACAATGAGCAGTTCTTC. The chain employs TRBV19 and TRBJ2-1; 7 bases are shared with TRBD1. The ends lost 4 bases at V and 1 base at J; junction bases unmatched: 4. This CDR3 spans 15 amino acids. From germline, CDR1 is LNHDA and CDR2 SQIVND (reference sequence).

On this clone itself: The sample carries other DNA sequences with the same CDR3. The V and J genes are TRBV2 and TRBJ1-5; possibly TRBD1 for D (5 bases). With 2 bases removed from V and 6 bases from J, the gap between germline ends came to 5 bases. The CDR3 runs to 12 residues. CDR1 is SNHLY, CDR2 FYNNEI, per germline. This CDR3 reads CASSEQGQPQHF. The CDR3 DNA follows: TGTGCCAGCAGTGAACAGGGTCAGCCCCAGCATTTT.

The CDR3 DNA sequence: TGTGCCAGTAGTATTCGGGGGGCAGCTGAAGCTTTCTTT. Translation: CASSIRGAAEAFF. This chain connects TRBV19 to TRBJ1-1; perhaps TRBD1 as D (6 bases). CDR3 length equals 13 residues. With 3 bases removed from V and 6 bases from J, the gap between germline ends came to 11 bases. Germline V gene sequence: CDR1 LNHDA, CDR2 SQIVND (reference sequence).

The chain links TRBV18 to TRBJ1-3; D is unresolved. This CDR3 region has 16 residues. CDR1 is KGHSH and CDR2 is LQKENI in the germline V gene. V was pared by 5 bases and J by 0 bases, with 14 bases between. The CDR3 region is CASSAGQLNSGNTIYF. The CDR3 DNA reads as TGTGCCAGCTCAGCGGGCCAACTAAACTCTGGAAACACCATATATTTT.

The genes are TRBV29-1 and TRBJ1-1; D unclear. V lost 5 bases and J 1 base, leaving 17 bases between the germline ends. Germline CDR1 SQVTM, CDR2 ANQGSEA. The CDR3 is 15 amino acids. The CDR3 DNA reads as TGCAGCGTTCGCCTCTTGTACGAGGGGAACACTGAAGCTTTCTTT. Amino acid sequence: CSVRLLYEGNTEAFF.

The rearrangement uses TRBV28 and TRBJ2-2; D gene ambiguous. Trimming left V 6 bases short and J 1 base short, with 6 bases between. The CDR3 runs 13 residues. Germline assignment: CDR1 MDHEN and CDR2 SYDVKM. The CDR3 is CASRTENTGELFF. DNA of the CDR3: TGTGCCAGCAGGACCGAGAACACCGGGGAGCTGTTTTTT.

CDR3 protein: CASRPGQGNMYYGYTF. Written as DNA, the CDR3 is TGTGCCAGCAGGCCGGGACAGGGTAATATGTACTATGGCTACACCTTC. This chain uses TRBV11-2 with TRBJ1-2; 9 bases match TRBD1. CDR1 is SGHAT and CDR2 is FQNNGV in the germline V gene. Trimming removed 6 bases from V and 3 bases from J; junction bases left unmatched: 11. This CDR3 comprises 16 residues.

V usage is TRBV28 and J usage is TRBJ1-4, with D tentatively TRBD1 (5 bases). The length of the CDR3 is 15 residues. V lost 6 bases and J 3 bases, leaving 14 bases between the germline ends. The germline V gene has CDR1 MDHEN and CDR2 SYDVKM. The CDR3 DNA follows: TGTGCCAGCAGCGAACGGGGGGTGTCTAATGAAAAACTGTTTTTT. This gives the protein CASSERGVSNEKLFF.

The V call is TRBV19, the J call TRBJ1-2, with 7 bases aligning to TRBD1. The CDR3 consists of 16 residues. After removal of 4 bases from V and 3 bases from J, the junction contained 11 bases not matched to a gene. The V gene's germline CDR1 is LNHDA and CDR2 SQIVND (reference sequence). The CDR3 loop is CASSTSPGTEYYGYTF. CDR3 DNA sequence: TGTGCCAGTAGTACCAGCCCCGGGACAGAATACTATGGCTACACCTTC.

This chain connects TRBV2 to TRBJ1-3; 9 bases line up with TRBD1. The CDR3 covers 15 residues. V shed 5 bases, J shed 4 bases, and the junction held 6 bases outside the gene matches. Germline V gene sequence: CDR1 SNHLY, CDR2 FYNNEI. This CDR3 is CASSQQGASGNTIYF. The CDR3 coding sequence is TGTGCCAGCAGTCAACAGGGGGCATCAGGAAACACCATATATTTT.

V usage is TRBV15 and J usage is TRBJ2-2; 7 positions agree with TRBD2. Germline CDR1 reads LNHNV; CDR2 reads YYDKDF (reference sequence). This CDR3 is built from 14 residues. V dropped 10 bases and J dropped 6; count of bases not matched to a gene: 11. Here the CDR3 DNA reads TGTGCCAGCGGCGGGAGCAGGTACGCCGGGGAGCTGTTTTTT. Protein: CASGGSRYAGELFF.

The chain carries TRBV2 and TRBJ2-6; 15 bases are shared with TRBD2. CDR1 and CDR2 (germline): SNHLY, FYNNEI. J was trimmed by 2 bases and V by 8 bases; bases with no gene match: 7. This CDR3 has 18 residues. CDR3 amino acids: CASGGTSGRRAGANVLTF. CDR3 DNA sequence: TGTGCCAGCGGCGGGACTAGCGGGAGGAGAGCTGGGGCCAACGTCCTGACTTTC.

In its sample, this clone was seen once. This chain's CDR3 is CATFTLDSASGNTIYF. DNA of the CDR3: TGTGCCACCTTTACCCTGGACAGCGCCTCTGGAAACACCATATATTTT. The chain combines TRBV10-3 with TRBJ1-3; D perhaps matches TRBD1 (6 bases). The V end lost 10 bases, the J end lost 0 bases, and 19 bases lay between the germline ends. Germline lookup yields CDR1 ENHRY and CDR2 SYGVKD. This CDR3 has 16 residues.

The chain links TRBV6-1 to TRBJ2-1, with D perhaps TRBD1 or TRBD2 (5 bases each). CDR3 length: 16 amino acids. Germline CDR1 is MNHNS and CDR2 is SASEGT. The germline V and J ends were trimmed by 0 bases and 0 bases, with 9 bases remaining between them. CDR3 sequence: CASSEAAGSSYNEQFF. CDR3 nucleotide sequence: TGTGCCAGCAGTGAAGCGGCAGGGAGCTCCTACAATGAGCAGTTCTTC.

CDR3 sequence reads: CASSHRDKNTGELFF. CDR3 bases: TGTGCCAGCAGTCACCGGGACAAGAACACCGGGGAGCTGTTTTTT. The V call is TRBV11-2, the J call TRBJ2-2, with D perhaps TRBD1 (6 bases). Germline V gene data show CDR1 as SGHAT and CDR2 as FQNNGV. The CDR3 is 15 amino acids. V was clipped by 6 bases and J by 1 base, with 12 bases between them.

About this clone: Germline is not matched at one junction end, which may reflect a read error. The V call is TRBV7-2, the J call TRBJ2-4, with a tentative D call TRBD2 (5 bases). Germline CDR1 is SGHTA and CDR2 is FQGNSA. The CDR3 has 11 amino acids. The chain's CDR3 is CASSLEGVPNF. The DNA for the CDR3 is TGTGCCAGCAGCTTAGAGGGAGTCCCAAACTTC. Looking up the rest from reference TRBV7-2 and TRBJ2-4 gives the full variable domain: GAGVSQSPSNKVTEKGKDVELRCDPISGHTALYWYRQSLGQGLEFLIYFQGNSAPDKSGLPSDRFSAERTGGSVSTLTIQRTQQEDSAVYLCASSLEGVPNFGAGTRLSVL.

V and J are TRBV27 and TRBJ2-7; TRBD2 might be the D (6 bases). The V and J ends lost 2 bases and 2 bases respectively, with 13 bases between them. CDR3 length: 15 residues. Germline CDR1 and CDR2: MNHEY and SMNVEV (reference sequence). CDR3 nucleotides: TGTGCCAGCAGTTTAGTGCCAGCGGGTGCCTACGAGCAGTACTTC. Amino acid sequence: CASSLVPAGAYEQYF.

This clone was picked up one time. The CDR3 DNA sequence: TGCGCCAGCAGTTTAAACAGTGCGGGCACTGAAGCTTTCTTT. It yields the protein CASSLNSAGTEAFF. The V gene is TRBV5-1, the J gene TRBJ1-1; D unresolved. In germline, CDR1 is SGHRS, CDR2 YFSETQ. This CDR3 contains 14 residues. V gave up 5 bases and J gave up 4 bases, with 15 bases separating them.

The rearrangement uses TRBV15 and TRBJ1-2; 9 positions match TRBD1. Germline-derived CDR1 and CDR2 are LNHNV and YYDKDF (reference sequence). V trimming: 0 bases; J trimming: 8 bases; junction bases outside the gene matches: 7. The CDR3 length is 15 residues. The CDR3 sequence: CATSRDRATGGGYTF. The CDR3 DNA reads TGTGCCACCAGCAGAGATCGGGCGACAGGGGGGGGCTACACCTTC.

This clone showed up just once. The gene calls are TRBV9 and TRBJ2-5; 10 bases are shared with TRBD2. V gave up 3 bases and J gave up 5 bases; unmatched junction bases: 13. The CDR3 sequence is 17 residues long. Per the germline V gene, CDR1 is SGDLS and CDR2 is YYNGEE. CDR3 sequence: CASSATSGTPFSETQYF. The CDR3 nucleotides are TGTGCCAGCAGCGCAACTAGCGGGACTCCCTTTTCGGAGACCCAGTACTTC.

V is TRBV7-9 and J is TRBJ2-2; no clear D gene. The germline gives CDR1 SEHNR, CDR2 FQNEAQ (reference sequence). This CDR3 spans 13 amino acids. V shed 1 base and J shed 8 bases, with 8 bases lying between them. CDR3 loop: CASSLVQVGELFF. The CDR3 coding sequence is TGTGCCAGCAGCTTAGTTCAGGTTGGGGAGCTGTTTTTT.

The V and J genes are TRBV9 and TRBJ2-1; the match to TRBD1 covers 7 bases. Germline assignment: CDR1 SGDLS and CDR2 YYNGEE. J was trimmed by 5 bases and V by 0 bases; bases with no gene match: 14. This CDR3 spans 18 amino acids. CDR3: CASSVAPDRALGHNEQFF. In DNA form, the CDR3 reads TGTGCCAGCAGCGTAGCCCCCGACAGGGCTTTAGGCCACAATGAGCAGTTCTTC.

This chain uses TRBV25-1 with TRBJ1-6, with TRBD1 as a possible D gene (5 bases). From germline, CDR1 is MGHDK and CDR2 SYGVNS. This CDR3 comprises 15 residues. With 2 bases removed from V and 11 bases from J, the gap between germline ends came to 16 bases. The CDR3 DNA follows: TGTGCCAGCAGTGAAATAAGTGGGGGAATGGCACCCCTCCACTTT. Its protein product is CASSEISGGMAPLHF.

The chain carries TRBV4-1 and TRBJ1-4, with D possibly being TRBD1 (5 bases). Germline V gene data show CDR1 as MGHRA and CDR2 as YSYEKL. Trimming removed 0 bases from V and 5 bases from J, with 13 bases in between. The CDR3 loop spans 16 amino acids. The CDR3 is CASSQERGRQNEKLFF. The DNA of the CDR3 is TGCGCCAGCAGCCAAGAACGGGGACGGCAGAATGAAAAACTGTTTTTT.

This sequence joins TRBV14 and TRBJ2-1, with 12 bases matching TRBD2. The germline CDR1 and CDR2 sequences are SGHDN and FVKESK. The CDR3 is 18 residues long. Trimming at V came to 3 bases and at J to 6 bases, leaving 12 bases not matched to a gene. CDR3 sequence: CASSHLRTSGVGLNEQFF. The DNA for the CDR3 is TGTGCCAGCAGCCATCTTCGGACTAGCGGGGTCGGGCTCAATGAGCAGTTCTTC.